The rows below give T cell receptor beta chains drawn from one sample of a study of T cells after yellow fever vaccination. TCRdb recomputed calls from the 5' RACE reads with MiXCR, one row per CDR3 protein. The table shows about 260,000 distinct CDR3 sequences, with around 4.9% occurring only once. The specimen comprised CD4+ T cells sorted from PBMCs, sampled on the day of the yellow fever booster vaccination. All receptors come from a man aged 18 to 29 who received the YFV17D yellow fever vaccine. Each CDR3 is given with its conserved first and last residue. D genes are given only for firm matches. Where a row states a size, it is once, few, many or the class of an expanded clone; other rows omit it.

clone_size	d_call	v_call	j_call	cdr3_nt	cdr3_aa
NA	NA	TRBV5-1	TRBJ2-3	TGCGCCAGCAGCTTCGACGGAACTAGCACAGATACGCAGTATTTT	CASSFDGTSTDTQYF
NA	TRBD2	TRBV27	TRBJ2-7	TGTGCCAGCAGTTTCCGGGGTAGCGGGGTGTGGGAGCAGTACTTC	CASSFRGSGVWEQYF
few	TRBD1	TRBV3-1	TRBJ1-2	TGTGCCAGCAGCGGACAGGGGGGCTATGGCTACACCTTC	CASSGQGGYGYTF
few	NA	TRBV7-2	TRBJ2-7	TGTGCCAGCAGCTTAGAATCGGGGGTCTACGAGCAGTACTTC	CASSLESGVYEQYF
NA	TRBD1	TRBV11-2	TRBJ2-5	TGTGCCAGCAGCTCATTACAGGGGCAAGAGACCCAGTACTTC	CASSSLQGQETQYF
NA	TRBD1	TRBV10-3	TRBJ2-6	TGTGCCATCAGCCTTGGGGACAGGGGGTCTGGGGCCAACGTCCTGACTTTC	CAISLGDRGSGANVLTF
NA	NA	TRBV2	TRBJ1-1	TGTGCCAGCAGACGGGACACTTACACTGAAGCTTTCTTT	CASRRDTYTEAFF
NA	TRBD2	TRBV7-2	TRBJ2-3	TGTGCCAGCAGCCGTTCGTGGGGCGGGGGGATGGAAGATACGCAGTATTTT	CASSRSWGGGMEDTQYF
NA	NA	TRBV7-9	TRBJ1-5	TGTGCCAGCAGCTTAGGCGGCGGGGAGGCTCAGCCCCAGCATTTT	CASSLGGGEAQPQHF
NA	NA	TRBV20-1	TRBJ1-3	TGCAGTGCTAGCACACAGGGCGGAAACACCATATATTTT	CSASTQGGNTIYF